A selection of T cell receptor beta chains follows, all from one sample in a study of CXCR3-negative and CXCR3-positive naive CD8 T cells. TCRdb re-called the 5' RACE reads and catalogs CDR3 proteins one per entry, DNA excluded. Found here are about 62,000 distinct CDR3 sequences; the top ten clones hold about 4.5%. The sequencing input was naive CXCR3- CD8+ T cells from blood. Receptors were obtained from a human donor in good health. Some clones in this sample may be carry-over from other donors' samples. CDR3s include the opening cysteine and the closing phenylalanine or tryptophan. The order of the fields is V gene, J gene, CDR3 protein.

>TRBV7-9|TRBJ2-7
CASSQDANYEQYF
>TRBV14|TRBJ1-1
CASRSSRDISYRNTEAFF
>TRBV4-3|TRBJ2-1
CASSQDWTGGGDEQFF
>TRBV29-1|TRBJ2-7
CSAKTGADYEQYF
>TRBV7-6|TRBJ2-7
CASSYSGGAYEQYF
>TRBV7-9|TRBJ2-7
CASSSQAGGPYEQYF
>TRBV29-1|TRBJ2-2
CSVLDSHTGELFF
>TRBV28|TRBJ2-1
CASSFPGGWYEQFF
>TRBV29-1|TRBJ1-1
CSVGGRGAPEAFF
>TRBV27|TRBJ1-2
CASTKGTDGRGYTF
>TRBV28|TRBJ1-1
CASSLVGGALWAFF
>TRBV19|TRBJ1-1
CASSLPDRGSEAFF
>TRBV6-2/TRBV6-3|TRBJ2-7
CASTPDNSYEQYF
>TRBV7-2|TRBJ1-6
CASSSDLTGTGAFSPLHF
>TRBV6-2/TRBV6-3|TRBJ2-7
CASSLKAYEQYF
>TRBV7-6|TRBJ2-7
CASSLGAFYEQYF
>TRBV4-3|TRBJ2-7
CASSQVGASGSYEQYF
>TRBV6-4|TRBJ2-2
CASSDHRATGELFF
>TRBV20-1|TRBJ2-7
CSIGDSTYEQYF
>TRBV10-2|TRBJ2-1
CASSRPQKDNEQFF
>TRBV29-1|TRBJ2-2
CSVEGRANTGELFF
>TRBV20-1|TRBJ1-1
CSARDRGNTEAFF
>TRBV19|TRBJ2-7
CATQPGVRGEQYF
>TRBV29-1|TRBJ2-7
CSVESLGGDRYEQYF
>TRBV20-1|TRBJ1-1
CSAPDTGNTEAFF
>TRBV6-2/TRBV6-3|TRBJ2-7
CASSYDPDLGPGEQYF
>TRBV14|TRBJ2-1
CASSPPTDSYNEQFF
>TRBV29-1|TRBJ2-7
CSVDSDTSYEQYF
>TRBV20-1|TRBJ2-2
CSAREGGTRTIGELFF
>TRBV4-2|TRBJ2-7
CASSQGDTSYEQYF
>TRBV29-1|TRBJ1-1
CSVELQGTEAFF
>TRBV7-9|TRBJ1-1
CASSIGQNEAFF
>TRBV12-3/TRBV12-4|TRBJ2-7
CASSFGTPGKAYAYEQYF
>TRBV7-9|TRBJ2-7
CASSLPPANEQYF
>TRBV29-1|TRBJ2-2
CSARGSYTGELFF
>TRBV5-1|TRBJ2-4
CASSLAQGKNIQYF
>TRBV27|TRBJ2-2
CASSAHPGLAGEKNTGELFF
>TRBV9|TRBJ2-3
CASSPGRNGLAGDTQYF
>TRBV27|TRBJ2-5
CASSLSFPGPLAPRGETQYF